This T cell receptor beta chain was recovered during a study of T cells in Graves' hyperthyroidism and ophthalmopathy. Study in general: Peripheral blood was taken when the disease was first diagnosed, before any treatment began.

This clonotype was counted many times. Its antigen is not identified. What was amplified from RNA transcripts were TCR beta CDR3 regions. HTBI primers drove first-round RT-PCR of the TCR CDR3. TCRdb re-derived calls from the multiplex PCR reads in MiXCR, one entry per CDR3 protein. The sample has approximately 600,000 distinct CDR3 sequences; roughly 16% are singletons. General study findings and limits: A model built on 13 V-J features separated ophthalmopathy from stable hyperthyroidism.

Germline CDR1 reads SGHRS; CDR2 reads YFSETQ. The CDR3 spans 16 residues. The ends were cut back, 4 bases at V and 0 bases at J, with 16 bases in the middle. The sequence derives from a woman aged 25 to 45 with Graves' hyperthyroidism. Sequencing was carried out using blood. The chain links TRBV5-1 to TRBJ1-2; D unresolved. The CDR3 reads CASSVGSSNSNYGYTF. The CDR3 DNA reads as TGCGCCAGCAGCGTGGGCAGTAGCAATTCTAACTATGGCTACACCTTC.